This T cell receptor beta chain was identified in a study of blood T cell repertoires in COVID-19. About the study: Samples came from the United States, Italy and Spain, spanning acute and convalescent COVID-19. PBMCs, B-cell-depleted T cells, or T cells were the source of the cDNA or gDNA that made up the material.

As handled by the study authors: Reference gene primer amplification yielded estimated nucleated cell counts. The method was immunoSEQ multiplex PCR; TCRdb's version includes in-frame clones alone and lacks a portion of them. For V, J and clone size, that table is used; D and trimming come from the DNA. The table includes fewer than 150,000 clones, 85% to 90% detected once. V was trimmed by 0 bases and J by 4 bases, leaving 15 bases between them. The CDR3 length is 16 residues. Germline assignment: CDR1 LNHNV and CDR2 YYDKDF (reference sequence). The V gene is TRBV15, the J gene TRBJ1-1; possible D gene TRBD1, 5 bases. The sequenced sample consisted of peripheral blood. This clonotype was obtained from a human donor in a cohort sampled during active COVID-19. The CDR3 DNA sequence: TGTGCCACCAGCAGAGATGTGGGGGGAGGGAGCACTGAAGCTTTCTTT. Its translation is CATSRDVGGGSTEAFF.